The sequence of this T cell receptor (beta chain) was determined in a study of blood T cells in healthy people across ages. The sample holds a few counts of this clonotype. Its specificity is unknown. The CDR3 runs to 14 residues. Trimming took 1 base from V and 4 from J, leaving 10 bases between them. The germline gives CDR1 MGHRA, CDR2 YSYEKL. Study-level points and caveats: Versus aged donors, long-lived donors had higher diversity and more naive CD4+ cells.

The second PCR ran about 7 to 12 cycles with a sample-barcoded 5' primer and J-beta primers. TCRdb itself ran the 5' RACE reads through MiXCR, one entry per CDR3 protein. The sample consists of around 1,000,000 distinct CDR3 sequences, roughly a quarter of them appearing once. The data also belong to a second study, concerning T cells of mothers and their children.

This chain uses TRBV4-1 with TRBJ2-5; D unresolved. The sequencing sample was made of blood. The TCR was taken from a girl under 10 years old in good health. CDR3 DNA sequence: TGCGCCAGCAGCCAAGTAGTAGCCGTAGAGACCCAGTACTTC. Encoded protein: CASSQVVAVETQYF.